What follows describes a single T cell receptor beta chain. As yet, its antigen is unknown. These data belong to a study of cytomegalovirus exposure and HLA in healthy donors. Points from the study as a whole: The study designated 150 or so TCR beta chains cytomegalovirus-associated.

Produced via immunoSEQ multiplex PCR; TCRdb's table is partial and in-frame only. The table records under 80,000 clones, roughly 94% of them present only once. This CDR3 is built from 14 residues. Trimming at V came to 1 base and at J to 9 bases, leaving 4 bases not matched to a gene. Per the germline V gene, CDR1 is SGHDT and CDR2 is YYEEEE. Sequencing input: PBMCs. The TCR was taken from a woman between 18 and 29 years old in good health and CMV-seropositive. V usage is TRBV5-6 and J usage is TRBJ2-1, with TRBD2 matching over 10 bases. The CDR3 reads CASSLSSGSFEQFF. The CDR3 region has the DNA TGTGCCAGCAGCTTGTCTAGCGGGAGCTTTGAGCAGTTCTTC.